This T cell receptor beta chain was documented in a study of blood T cell repertoires in COVID-19. Clones were read by immunoSEQ multiplex PCR, and TCRdb kept only the in-frame ones, dropping some. The sample consists of a few hundred thousand clones, approximately 83% of them appearing once. The CDR3 length is 15 residues. CDR1 MDHEN and CDR2 SYDVKM come from the germline V gene. V was clipped by 4 bases and J by 0 bases; unmatched bases: 2. The sample consisted of PBMCs or T cells enriched from blood (not recorded which). V usage is TRBV28 and J usage is TRBJ2-1; 8 nucleotides align to TRBD2. The sequence came from a man aged 45-65 years who had recovered from COVID-19. CDR3 residues: CASSSSGGSYNEQFF. CDR3 nucleotide sequence: TGTGCCAGCAGTTCAAGCGGGGGCTCCTACAATGAGCAGTTCTTC.